This T cell receptor (beta chain) was sequenced in a study of a mutant IDH1 vaccine in newly diagnosed glioma. Study-level background: Visit V12 happened at week 35; visit V13 happened at week 47.

Time point specified: week 47, end of study. All doses held 300 ug of mutant IDH1 20-mer peptide, with topical imiquimod. Every donor had a new WHO grade 3 or 4 astrocytoma that was IDH1-mutant, with loss of nuclear ATRX. Concerning this clone itself: Its cognate antigen is unknown.

The ends lost 1 base at V and 7 bases at J; junction bases unmatched: 12. CDR1 and CDR2 from the germline V gene are SGHAT and FQNNGV. There are 17 residues in the CDR3. Clones were read by immunoSEQ multiplex PCR, and TCRdb kept only the in-frame ones, dropping some. The sample holds roughly 25,000 clones; roughly 82% are singletons and the top ten take 3.5% to 4%. This clonotype originated in a man aged 40-49 years with glioma. Some clones in this sample may be carry-over from other donors' samples. Sequenced material: PBMCs, taken from a glioma patient whose treatment included an IDH1 peptide vaccine. The chain joins TRBV11-2 to TRBJ1-4; 7 bases match TRBD1. The CDR3 here is CASSLASYRGAVEKLFF. Here the CDR3 DNA reads TGTGCCAGCAGCTTAGCCAGTTACAGGGGTGCGGTTGAAAAACTGTTTTTT.